The text below deals with one TCR beta chain. Use of 60 Vbeta and 13 Jbeta primers characterized the PCR. Clones were read by immunoSEQ multiplex PCR, and TCRdb kept only the in-frame ones, dropping some. The sample lists about 120,000 clones; roughly 69% were seen once. The data were obtained in a study of cytomegalovirus exposure and HLA in healthy donors. The length of the CDR3 is 13 residues. Germline assignment: CDR1 SGHTA and CDR2 FQGTGA. V was pared by 4 bases and J by 7 bases, with 11 bases between. Sequenced sample: PBMCs. This sequence was found in a woman aged 40 to 50 in good health and CMV-seropositive. J is TRBJ2-1 and V is TRBV7-3; D unresolved. CDR3 sequence (DNA): TGTGCCAGCAGCTCCTCACAGCAAAATGAGCAGTTCTTC. It is translated as CASSSSQQNEQFF.